This entry is about one T cell receptor (beta chain). This entry is derived from a study of blood T cells in healthy people across ages. The germline CDR1 and CDR2 sequences are DFQATT and SNEGSKA (reference sequence). V was trimmed by 1 base and J by 13 bases, leaving 19 bases between them. The CDR3 is 13 residues long. A second about 6 to 11 cycle PCR used barcoded and J-beta primers. The study obtained at least 2.5 million CDR3-containing paired-end reads from every sample. TCRdb used MiXCR to reprocess the 5' RACE reads, holding one entry per CDR3 protein. The sample records around 1.7 million distinct CDR3 sequences, over 25% being singletons.

V is TRBV20-1 and J is TRBJ1-2; D is ambiguous. Sequencing was carried out using blood. The receptor was isolated from a woman under 40 in good health. The CDR3 DNA sequence: TGCAGTGCTAGAGGGTCCAGAGATCGTGGGAGCACCTTC. Translated: CSARGSRDRGSTF.